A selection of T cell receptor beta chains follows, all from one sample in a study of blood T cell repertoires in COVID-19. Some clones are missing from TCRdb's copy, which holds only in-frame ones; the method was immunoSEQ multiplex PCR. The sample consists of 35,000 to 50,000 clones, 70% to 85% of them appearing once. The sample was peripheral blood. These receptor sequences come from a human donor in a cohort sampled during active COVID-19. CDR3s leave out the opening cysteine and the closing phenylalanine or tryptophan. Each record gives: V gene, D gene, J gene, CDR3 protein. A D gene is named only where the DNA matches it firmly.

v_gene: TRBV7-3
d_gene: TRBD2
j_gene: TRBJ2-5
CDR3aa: ASSLDGGTKTQY

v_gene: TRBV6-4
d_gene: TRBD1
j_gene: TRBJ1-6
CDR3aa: ASSRILWDRGDSPLH

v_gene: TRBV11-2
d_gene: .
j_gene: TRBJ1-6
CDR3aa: ASSLVGANSPLH

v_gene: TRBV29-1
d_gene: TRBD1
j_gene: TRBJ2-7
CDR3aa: SVKGQGRNEQY

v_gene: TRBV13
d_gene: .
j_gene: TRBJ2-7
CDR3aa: ASSASSREQY

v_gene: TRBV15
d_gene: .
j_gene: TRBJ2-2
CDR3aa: ATSTDTVPPYWELF

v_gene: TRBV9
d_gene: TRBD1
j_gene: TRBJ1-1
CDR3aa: ASSALGTGAF

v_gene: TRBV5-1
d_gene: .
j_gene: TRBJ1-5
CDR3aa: ASSLAGLSNQPQH

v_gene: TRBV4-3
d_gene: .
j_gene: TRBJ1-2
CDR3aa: ASSPNRGGGYGYT

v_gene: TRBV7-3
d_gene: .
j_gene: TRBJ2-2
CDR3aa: ASSLSGSGTGELF